A selection of T cell receptor beta chains follows, all from one sample in a study of blood T cells in healthy people across ages. TCRdb redid the calling of the 5' RACE reads with MiXCR, one entry per CDR3 protein. The sample gives some 1.7 million distinct CDR3 sequences, roughly 27% of which show up once; about 7.7% is in the top ten. The sequenced sample consisted of blood. The receptors derive from a woman between 25 and 40 years old in good health. The CDR3 runs from the conserved cysteine through the conserved F or W. The order of the fields is J gene, V gene, clone size, D gene, CDR3 DNA, CDR3 protein. D genes are given only for firm matches. Only part of the rows carry a size: once, few, many, or a class if the clone is expanded.

TRBJ1-1 | TRBV12-5 | NA | TRBD1 | TGTGCTAGTGGTTTACAGGGGGCCAACACTGAAGCTTTCTTT | CASGLQGANTEAFF
TRBJ1-3 | TRBV12-3/TRBV12-4 | NA | TRBD1 | TGTGCCAGCAGTACCCGTTGGACAGGGGGAAACACCATATATTTT | CASSTRWTGGNTIYF
TRBJ2-1 | TRBV5-4 | NA | TRBD2 | TGTGCCAGCAGCTTGGGTACGGGGGGGCGTGGGAATGAGCAGTTCTTC | CASSLGTGGRGNEQFF
TRBJ2-7 | TRBV27 | many | NA | TGTGCCAGCAGTTTAATCGGAGGAGAGCAGTACTTC | CASSLIGGEQYF
TRBJ2-1 | TRBV18 | NA | NA | TGTGCCAGCTCACGGGTAGAGTACAATGAGCAGTTCTTC | CASSRVEYNEQFF
TRBJ1-2 | TRBV3-1 | many | NA | TGTGCCAGCAGCCAAGCCGGCGGCTACACCTTC | CASSQAGGYTF
TRBJ1-5 | TRBV9 | few | NA | TGTGCCAGCAGCGCCACAGGGAAAGGACAGCCCCAGCATTTT | CASSATGKGQPQHF
TRBJ2-1 | TRBV7-9 | few | TRBD2 | TGTGCCAGCAGCTCTAGTATGATGAGCGGGGGGCCATACAATGAGCAGTTCTTC | CASSSSMMSGGPYNEQFF
TRBJ1-1 | TRBV5-5 | NA | TRBD1 | TGTGCCAGCAGACCCCCTCTCGACAGGGGATGGACTGAAGCTTTCTTT | CASRPPLDRGWTEAFF
TRBJ2-7 | TRBV20-1 | few | NA | TGCAGTGTGGAGGGCACCTACGAGCAGTACTTC | CSVEGTYEQYF
TRBJ2-3 | TRBV14 | NA | NA | TGTGCCAGCAGCCAAGACCATACGCAGTATTTT | CASSQDHTQYF
TRBJ1-5 | TRBV28 | NA | NA | TGTGCCAGCAAATTTTACAGTCAAGTCAATCAGCCCCAGCATTTT | CASKFYSQVNQPQHF
TRBJ2-7 | TRBV7-9 | NA | NA | TGTGCCAGCAGCAACACCCCGAGGCCCGAGCAGTACTTC | CASSNTPRPEQYF
TRBJ1-4 | TRBV5-1 | NA | NA | TGCGCCAGCAGCGCGGGACGGACGGCAACTAATGAAAAACTGTTTTTT | CASSAGRTATNEKLFF
TRBJ2-5 | TRBV12-3/TRBV12-4 | few | TRBD2 | TGTGCCAGCAAACCTCTTCTAGCGGGGGGACAAGAGACCCAGTACTTC | CASKPLLAGGQETQYF
TRBJ1-1 | TRBV12-3/TRBV12-4 | NA | TRBD1 | TGTGCCAGCAGTTTAAGTGTCTGGACAGGGTTCGTTCAAGCTTTCTTT | CASSLSVWTGFVQAFF
TRBJ2-6 | TRBV9 | NA | TRBD1 | TGTGCCAGCAGCACTCGTCGTGGGACAGGACTCTCTGGGGCCAACGTCCTGACTTTC | CASSTRRGTGLSGANVLTF
TRBJ2-5 | TRBV7-3 | NA | TRBD2 | TGTGCCAGCAGCCCCACGGGGACTAGAGGCGAGACCCAGTACTTC | CASSPTGTRGETQYF
TRBJ2-6 | TRBV5-1 | NA | NA | TGCACCAGCAGCTTGGACGGCGCACCCTCTGGGGCCAACGTCCTGACTTTC | CTSSLDGAPSGANVLTF
TRBJ2-5 | TRBV10-1 | few | TRBD1 | TGCGCCAGCAGTGAGTCCGGGACAGACCAAGAGACCCAGTACTTC | CASSESGTDQETQYF
TRBJ2-7 | TRBV5-1 | NA | NA | TGCGCCAGCAGTTCGGGTATGGCACTCTCCTACGAGCAGTACTTC | CASSSGMALSYEQYF
TRBJ2-5 | TRBV24-1 | many | NA | TGTGCCACCCAGGGACTCCGTCGGGACCAGTACTTC | CATQGLRRDQYF
TRBJ2-5 | TRBV20-1 | many | NA | TGCAGTGCATCTGAGGGTCCTCAAGAGACCCAGTACTTC | CSASEGPQETQYF
TRBJ2-1 | TRBV11-2 | many | TRBD2 | TGTGCCAGCAGCCTAGCGGGAGATTACAATGAGCAGTTCTTC | CASSLAGDYNEQFF
TRBJ2-4 | TRBV14 | NA | NA | TGTGCCAGCAGCCAAGGGGAGAAAAACATTCAGTACTTC | CASSQGEKNIQYF
TRBJ1-2 | TRBV29-1 | few | NA | TGCAGCGTTCGGGGGGCTTTCGTCTACACCTTC | CSVRGAFVYTF
TRBJ1-2 | TRBV15 | NA | NA | TGTGCCACCAGCACCCTACAGGGAGATGGCTACACCTTC | CATSTLQGDGYTF
TRBJ2-1 | TRBV20-1 | few | TRBD2 | TGCAGTGCTATGGAGGGAGGGAGGAATGAGCAGTTCTTC | CSAMEGGRNEQFF
TRBJ2-2 | TRBV10-1 | NA | TRBD1 | TGCGCCAGCAGCCTGACAGGGGGCTTCACCGGGGAGCTGTTTTTT | CASSLTGGFTGELFF
TRBJ2-1 | TRBV2 | many | NA | TGTGCCAGCAGGGGGGCTCCTCCTCTCTCCTACAATGAGCAGTTCTTC | CASRGAPPLSYNEQFF
TRBJ2-1 | TRBV9 | NA | NA | TGTGCCAGCAGCGCGTTTCTATTGGACAGAGACAATGAGCAGTTCTTC | CASSAFLLDRDNEQFF
TRBJ1-1 | TRBV20-1 | NA | TRBD1 | TGCAGTGCTAAAGGGACAGGACTTTCTTTCTTT | CSAKGTGLSFF
TRBJ1-6 | TRBV28 | NA | NA | TGTGCCAGCAGTCGCCGCCGGGGGGGTAATTCACCCCTCCACTTT | CASSRRRGGNSPLHF
TRBJ2-3 | TRBV20-1 | few | TRBD2 | TGCAGTGCCAAACTAGCGGGGCTCACAGATACTCAGTATTTT | CSAKLAGLTDTQYF
TRBJ2-7 | TRBV6-2/TRBV6-3 | few | NA | TGTGCCAGCAGTTACGGCAGCGCATCCTACGAGCAGTACTTC | CASSYGSASYEQYF
TRBJ2-3 | TRBV29-1 | NA | NA | TGCAGCGTTTGGACCCCTGCAAATACGCAGTATTTT | CSVWTPANTQYF
TRBJ1-4 | TRBV4-1 | few | TRBD1 | TGCGCCAGCAGTCCGGACAGGATCGAAAAACTGTTTTTT | CASSPDRIEKLFF
TRBJ2-3 | TRBV2 | NA | NA | TGTGCCAGCAGTCATTCGGGCGAGTTGTTAGATACGCAGTATTTT | CASSHSGELLDTQYF
TRBJ1-2 | TRBV10-3 | NA | NA | TGTGCCATCAGTGAGTCGAAACTAGCGGGCTACACCTTC | CAISESKLAGYTF
TRBJ1-2 | TRBV5-6 | NA | TRBD1 | TGTGCCAGCAGCCCCGACGGACAGGGTGGCTATGGCTACACCTTC | CASSPDGQGGYGYTF
TRBJ2-1 | TRBV5-1 | few | NA | TGCGCCAGCGGGGGGGCCAATGAGCAGTTCTTC | CASGGANEQFF
TRBJ2-1 | TRBV27 | many | NA | TGTGCCAGCGCTCGACGGGGTGAGCAGTTCTTC | CASARRGEQFF
TRBJ2-1 | TRBV5-1 | NA | NA | TGCGCCAGCAGCAGACGGAGCAATGAGCAGTTCTTC | CASSRRSNEQFF
TRBJ1-1 | TRBV29-1 | few | NA | TGCAGCGTAACTCTCTCGGTTGAAGCTTTCTTT | CSVTLSVEAFF
TRBJ2-7 | TRBV29-1 | many | TRBD1 | TGCAGCGTTTGTGACATAGGGGGCCCCCAGGGATACGAGCAGTACTTC | CSVCDIGGPQGYEQYF
TRBJ2-3 | TRBV29-1 | NA | NA | TGCAGCTCCCCGGGGGGCATGTTTGGCACAGATACGCAGTATTTT | CSSPGGMFGTDTQYF
TRBJ2-3 | TRBV18 | NA | NA | TGTGCCAGCTCACCATTGTGGGATACGCAGTATTTT | CASSPLWDTQYF
TRBJ2-1 | TRBV6-2/TRBV6-3 | few | NA | TGTGTCAGCAGTTATTACGGGTTACGGCACAATGAGCAGTTCTTC | CVSSYYGLRHNEQFF
TRBJ1-4 | TRBV9 | NA | NA | TGTGCCAGCAGCGCCCAGCCCCAGGGGCGCGAAAAACTGTTTTTT | CASSAQPQGREKLFF
TRBJ2-5 | TRBV6-2/TRBV6-3 | NA | NA | TGTACCAGCAGTTACAAAGAGACCCAGTACTTC | CTSSYKETQYF
TRBJ2-7 | TRBV19 | NA | TRBD1 | TGTGCCAGTAGCCTGCCAAGGGACAGGGGGCCCGTTCCTCCCTACGAGCAGTACTTC | CASSLPRDRGPVPPYEQYF
TRBJ2-7 | TRBV4-1 | few | TRBD1 | TGCGCCAGAAGCCAAGAGATAGGGACAGGCTACGAGCAGTACTTC | CARSQEIGTGYEQYF
TRBJ2-5 | TRBV6-6 | NA | NA | TGTGCCAGCAGGGCGTCTTGGAATCGAGAGACCCAGTACTTC | CASRASWNRETQYF
TRBJ2-5 | TRBV19 | once | TRBD2 | TGTGCCAGTAGTACCGTAGCGGGACTATTGGAGACCCAGTACTTC | CASSTVAGLLETQYF
TRBJ2-3 | TRBV7-2 | NA | TRBD2 | TGTGCCAGCAGGAGGGGAGGGACTAGCGGCACAGATACGCAGTATTTT | CASRRGGTSGTDTQYF